This TCR beta chain came from a study of cytomegalovirus exposure and HLA in healthy donors. Points from the study as a whole: Productive rates of about 90% or about 30% were seen for most TCR beta V segments in an earlier analysis.

PCR involved 60 Vbeta and 13 Jbeta primers. Measured with immunoSEQ multiplex PCR; TCRdb has only the in-frame clones, and not every one. The sample lists about 170,000 clones, around 85% occurring once. A remark on this clone: As yet, its antigen is unknown.

CDR1 and CDR2 from the germline V gene are SGHNT and YYREEE (reference sequence). This CDR3 has 14 residues. Trimming took 4 bases from V and 0 from J, leaving 10 bases between them. As for the donors, each was a healthy bone marrow donor. Sequenced: PBMCs. The chain carries TRBV5-4 and TRBJ2-5; D possibly corresponds to TRBD1 (6 bases). This TCR came from a boy aged 2 to 9 in good health and CMV-seronegative. CDR3 loop: CASSIRTDQETQYF. The CDR3 bases are TGTGCCAGCAGCATACGGACAGACCAAGAGACCCAGTACTTC.